This T cell receptor beta chain was documented in a study of OX40 agonist ivuxolimab in advanced cancers. Looking at the study overall: Intravenous ivuxolimab at 0.01 to 10 mg/kg was given to patients every 2 weeks. Mean age 60 years, range 23 to 79; about 85% male. The study, taken as a whole, reports: Among the nonresponders, some also had low normalized T-cell clonal expansion.

There are 12 residues in the CDR3. Germline CDR1 SGHAT, CDR2 FQDESV (reference sequence). Trimming shortened V by 5 bases and J by 3 bases, and 7 bases separated the two germline ends. A remark on this clone: Antigen unknown.

Produced via immunoSEQ multiplex PCR; TCRdb's table is partial and in-frame only. The sample contains about 73,000 clones, about nine tenths of which appear only once. Autoimmune disease history or systemic immunosuppression excluded patients. This chain uses TRBV11-1 with TRBJ2-5; no clear D. This receptor was obtained from an adult with an advanced solid tumor such as melanoma, head and neck, liver or kidney cancer. The sample was CD4+ or CD8+ T cells sorted from blood, taken in a trial of the OX40 agonist ivuxolimab. CDR3 residues: CASSPAEETQYF. CDR3 sequence (DNA): TGTGCCAGCAGCCCGGCGGAAGAGACCCAGTACTTC.